This T cell receptor (beta chain) was sequenced for a study of shared clonotypes between healthy human individuals (TCRdb year 2020). Looking at the study overall: The cohort included a few men and a couple of women between 18 and 49 years of age. For each donor, three plates each were used for CD4 naive and CD4 memory, two plates were used for CD8 naive, and one plate was used for CD8 memory. The study deeply sequenced blood TCR repertoires of about five healthy adults to estimate repertoire size and the extent of clonotype sharing between individuals. To increase sequencing depth and limit assay-specific biases, TCR repertoire library preparation and sequencing were carried out by different laboratories using diverse techniques. Leukapheresis yielded between about 0.94 and 9 billion PBMCs per donor.

Deletion took 1 base off V and 11 bases off J, with a span of 12 bases between the germline ends. Including cysteine and phenylalanine, the CDR3 has 12 amino acids. Just the 36-base CDR3 DNA is kept, in frame starting at base 1. Sequences SGHDN (CDR1) and FVKESK (CDR2) are obtained from the germline V gene. TCR CDR3 regions were amplified from genomic DNA by multiplex PCR using the deep immunoSEQ assay. Extracted genomic DNA from each cell subset was spread evenly across all wells of several immunoSEQ 96-well plates, with each plate serving as a replicate. For sorted subsets, around 200 ng genomic DNA, equal to some 30,000 T cell genomes, was loaded into each replicate PCR. Purified libraries were quantified with a Qubit 3.0 fluorometer, sized on a Bioanalyzer 2100, and re-quantified with the KAPA Library Quantification kit. A separate single-read 150-cycle Illumina NextSeq 550 flow cell was used to sequence each immunoSEQ 96-well plate. Regarding the original processing steps: Because the immunoSEQ output included only junctional sequences and no quality scores, the filtering could not be the same as the filtering used for full-length reads. Sequences were annotated with PyIR, a Python wrapper for IgBLAST v1.9, using IMGT germline references to assign V/J genes and CDR3. Reads were removed for weak V/J assignments (E-value above 1e-6), missing CDR3, stop codons, out-of-frame junctions, or ambiguous translated residues. V3J clonotypes were defined by identical inferred V gene, J gene, and CDR3 amino acid sequence. Percentage overlap between repertoires was computed as shared unique clonotypes divided by the size of the smaller repertoire. Richness of each repertoire was evaluated using RTK rarefaction, the Chao1 estimator, and Recon v2.1 estimates of unobserved clonotypes. Generation probabilities were computed with OLGA for all TCRbeta clonotypes obtained by the gDNA method from a handful of donors. TCRdb holds this immuneACCESS table with in-frame rearrangements only. Some clones are missing; in checked studies, unresolved V genes explain under half, and the rest has no known cause. V and J calls and clone size are those listed in that table; D and trimming were worked out from the DNA. The sample table lists fewer than 3 million clones, roughly 90% of them with a count of one. The top ten hold about 0.41% of the sample.

The donors were healthy, HIV-negative adults with no recently reported acute infections or vaccinations. Every donor was a Caucasian adult living in Nashville, Tennessee, USA. Magnetic negative selection was used to enrich CD4+ T cells, after which naive cells were positively selected on CD45RA and the negative fraction became the memory subset. After blood collection by leukapheresis, PBMCs were isolated using Ficoll-Histopaque density gradient centrifugation and then cryopreserved in the vapor phase of liquid nitrogen. Purity and quantity of every magnetically sorted T cell population were checked by analytical flow cytometry. Genomic DNA was isolated from each sorted fraction and quantified by UV absorbance on a Nanodrop 2000c. Broader findings and caveats from the paper: Sampling was restricted to blood, and TCR repertoires in tissue are likely to differ from TCR repertoires in blood. Based on pairwise subsampling, the degree of clonotype sharing among donors was expected to be affected by sequencing depth. Across several donors, approximately 4.9% of naive CD4, roughly 3.4% of naive CD8, 2% to 2.5% of memory CD4, and 0.4% of memory CD8 clonotypes were shared. Because the study included a small number of donors, the genetic and exposure-history diversity represented was limited. Naive subsets generally had larger estimated clonotype richness than memory subsets did. Incomplete sequencing was indicated by rarefaction of sorted-subset datasets, despite the large sequencing depth. Higher generation probabilities were observed for clonotypes shared by all four sorted-subset donors than for non-shared clonotypes.

About this clone: There is no known antigen for this receptor. No base-level quality is on record; no much larger clone is a single base apart.

This TCR came from a man aged 18 to 29 in good health. Some clones in this sample may be carry-over from other donors' samples. The sample was naive CD4+ T cells from PBMCs. The intended sense of this specimen's cell subset or site label: CD45RA+ positively selected. The chain is assembled from TRBV14 and TRBJ2-7; the D gene remains uncertain. The bases are TGTGCCAGCAGCCAAGTCCACGTGAAGAAGTACTTC. Its protein reads: CASSQVHVKKYF.